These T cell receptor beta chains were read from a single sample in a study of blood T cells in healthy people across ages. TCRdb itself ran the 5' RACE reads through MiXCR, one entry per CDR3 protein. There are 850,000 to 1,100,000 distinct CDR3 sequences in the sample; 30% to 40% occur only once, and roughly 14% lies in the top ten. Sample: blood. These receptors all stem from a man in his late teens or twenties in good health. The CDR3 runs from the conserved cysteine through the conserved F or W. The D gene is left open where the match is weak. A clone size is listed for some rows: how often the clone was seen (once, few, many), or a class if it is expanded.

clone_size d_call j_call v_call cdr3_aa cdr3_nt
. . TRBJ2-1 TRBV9 CASSVASRANEQFF TGTGCCAGCAGCGTGGCTAGCAGGGCCAATGAGCAGTTCTTC
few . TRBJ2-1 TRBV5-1 CASSLKIDSWEQFF TGCGCCAGCAGCCTCAAAATTGATAGTTGGGAGCAGTTCTTC
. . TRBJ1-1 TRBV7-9 CASSQPREGERDTEAFF TGTGCCAGCAGCCAACCTCGGGAGGGGGAGAGGGACACTGAAGCTTTCTTT
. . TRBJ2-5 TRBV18 CASSPAGSDEQYF TGTGCCAGCTCTCCGGCGGGGTCGGATGAGCAGTACTTC
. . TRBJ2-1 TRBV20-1 CSASLDFIVNEQFF TGCAGTGCTAGCCTAGACTTCATCGTCAATGAGCAGTTCTTC
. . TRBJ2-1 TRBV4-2 CASSQAPQSSYNEQFF TGTGCCAGCAGCCAAGCCCCGCAGAGCTCCTACAATGAGCAGTTCTTC
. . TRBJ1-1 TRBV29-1 CSVEVRGVNTEAFF TGCAGCGTTGAAGTACGGGGGGTGAACACTGAAGCTTTCTTT
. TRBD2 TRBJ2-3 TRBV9 CASTSGTTKQYF TGTGCCAGCACCTCCGGGACTACGAAGCAGTATTTT
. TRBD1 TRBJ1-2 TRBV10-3 CAIRRQGNSANYGYTF TGTGCCATCAGAAGACAGGGGAATTCAGCTAACTATGGCTACACCTTC
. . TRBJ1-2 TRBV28 CASNPWDRLTNHGYTF TGTGCCAGCAACCCTTGGGACCGGCTGACTAACCATGGCTACACCTTC
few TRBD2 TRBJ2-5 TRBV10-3 CAISEARLAEPFQETQYF TGTGCCATCAGTGAGGCCCGACTAGCGGAACCATTCCAAGAGACCCAGTACTTC
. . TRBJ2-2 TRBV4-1 CASNGASKTGNTGELFF TGCGCCAGCAACGGCGCCTCTAAGACAGGGAACACCGGGGAGCTGTTTTTT
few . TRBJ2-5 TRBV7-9 CASSTNRGKGPLKIETQYF TGTGCCAGCAGCACCAACCGGGGGAAGGGACCATTAAAAATAGAGACCCAGTACTTC
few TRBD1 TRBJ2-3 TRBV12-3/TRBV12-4 CASSSLDRGLRGGQYF TGTGCCAGCAGTTCACTGGACAGGGGGCTACGGGGTGGGCAGTATTTT
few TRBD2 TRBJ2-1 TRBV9 CASSPGTSIYNEQFF TGTGCCAGCAGCCCCGGGACTAGTATCTACAATGAGCAGTTCTTC
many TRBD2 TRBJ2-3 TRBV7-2 CASSPGLADITDTQYF TGTGCCAGCAGCCCCGGACTAGCGGACATCACAGATACGCAGTATTTT
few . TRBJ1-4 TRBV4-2 CATAQDRKNEKLFF TGTGCCACCGCCCAGGACAGAAAGAATGAAAAACTGTTTTTT
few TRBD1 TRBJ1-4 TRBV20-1 CSARPNQGANEKLFF TGCAGTGCTAGACCCAACCAGGGGGCTAATGAAAAACTGTTTTTT
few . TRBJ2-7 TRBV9 CASSPKGGRSYEQYF TGTGCCAGCAGCCCCAAAGGAGGGCGCTCCTACGAGCAGTACTTC
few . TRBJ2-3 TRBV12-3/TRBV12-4 CASRGSSGSTDTQYF TGTGCCAGCAGGGGGTCTTCGGGGAGCACAGATACGCAGTATTTT
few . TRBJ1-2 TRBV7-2 CASSLSRDASYGYTF TGTGCCAGCAGCTTATCTCGGGACGCCAGCTATGGCTACACCTTC
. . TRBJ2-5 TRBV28 CASSLSRYRTQYF TGTGCCAGCAGTTTATCGAGGTATCGGACCCAGTACTTC
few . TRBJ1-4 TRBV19 CASSMSDGYEKLFF TGTGCCAGTAGTATGTCGGACGGCTATGAAAAACTGTTTTTT
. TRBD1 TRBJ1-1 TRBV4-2 CASSQDPDRGGTEAFF TGTGCCAGCAGCCAAGACCCTGACAGGGGTGGCACTGAAGCTTTCTTT
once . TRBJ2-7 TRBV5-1 CASSQLGSYNKQYF TGCGCCAGCAGCCAACTAGGATCCTACAATAAGCAGTACTTC
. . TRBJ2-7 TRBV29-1 CSVEGRGADNYEQYF TGCAGCGTTGAAGGCCGCGGGGCAGATAACTACGAGCAGTACTTC
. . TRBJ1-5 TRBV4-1 CASSQEPGGANDPQHF TGCGCCAGCAGCCAAGAGCCGGGAGGAGCTAATGATCCCCAGCATTTT
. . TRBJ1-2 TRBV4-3 CASSQDGGPLGVGYTF TGCGCCAGCAGCCAAGATGGGGGTCCTTTGGGGGTTGGGTACACCTTC
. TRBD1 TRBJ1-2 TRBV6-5 CASSYSGTGLYGYTF TGTGCCAGCAGTTACTCCGGGACAGGGTTGTATGGCTACACCTTC
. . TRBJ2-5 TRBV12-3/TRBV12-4 CASSLDLPGSETQYF TGTGCCAGCAGTTTAGATCTCCCGGGGTCGGAGACCCAGTACTTC
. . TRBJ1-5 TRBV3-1 CASSQGGIGQPQHF TGTGCCAGCAGCCAAGGAGGGATCGGCCAGCCCCAGCATTTT
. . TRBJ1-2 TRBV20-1 CSASPRPSYGYTF TGCAGTGCTAGCCCGCGGCCTTCCTATGGCTACACCTTC
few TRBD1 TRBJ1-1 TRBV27 CASSLTPGGMNTEAFF TGTGCCAGCAGTTTAACCCCAGGGGGCATGAACACTGAAGCTTTCTTT
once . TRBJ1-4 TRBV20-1 CSAKLQANGKLFF TGCAGTGCTAAATTACAGGCTAATGGAAAACTGTTTTTT
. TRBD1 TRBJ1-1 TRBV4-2 CASSQEDRWNTEAFF TGTGCCAGCAGCCAAGAGGACAGGTGGAACACTGAAGCTTTCTTT
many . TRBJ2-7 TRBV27 CASSHGDYYEQYF TGTGCCAGCAGTCACGGGGATTACTACGAGCAGTACTTC
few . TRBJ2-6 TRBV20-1 CSASEGSGANVLTF TGCAGTGCTAGCGAGGGATCCGGGGCCAACGTCCTGACTTTC
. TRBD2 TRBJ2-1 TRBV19 CASSIGGLAGGHNEQFF TGTGCCAGTAGTATTGGGGGACTAGCGGGGGGGCACAATGAGCAGTTCTTC
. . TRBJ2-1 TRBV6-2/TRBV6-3 CASSYFASWNEQFF TGTGCCAGCAGTTATTTCGCTAGCTGGAATGAGCAGTTCTTC
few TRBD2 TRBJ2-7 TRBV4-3 CTSSYERGITYEQYF TGCACCAGCAGCTACGAGCGGGGGATAACCTACGAGCAGTACTTC
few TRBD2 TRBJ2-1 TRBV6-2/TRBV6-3 CASRWRRGGNEQFF TGTGCCAGCAGATGGCGACGGGGGGGCAATGAGCAGTTCTTC
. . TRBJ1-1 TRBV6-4 CARRAPRAFF TGTGCCCGACGTGCCCCAAGGGCTTTCTTT
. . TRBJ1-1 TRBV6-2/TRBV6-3 CATPRTYRNTEAFF TGTGCCACCCCAAGGACCTACAGGAACACTGAAGCTTTCTTT
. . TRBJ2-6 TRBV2 CASSENNSGANVLTF TGTGCCAGCAGTGAAAACAACTCTGGGGCCAACGTCCTGACTTTC
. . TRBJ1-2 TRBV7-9 CASGRALANYGYTF TGTGCCAGCGGCCGGGCCCTAGCTAACTATGGCTACACCTTC
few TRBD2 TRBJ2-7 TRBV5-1 CASSLDKRGGGYNEQYF TGCGCCAGCAGCTTGGATAAGCGGGGGGGCGGCTACAATGAGCAGTACTTC
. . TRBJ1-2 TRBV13 CASSLDVVGYTF TGTGCCAGCAGCTTAGATGTGGTTGGCTACACCTTC
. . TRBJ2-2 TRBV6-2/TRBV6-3 CASSAASGTGELFF TGTGCCAGCAGTGCCGCTAGTGGCACCGGGGAGCTGTTTTTT
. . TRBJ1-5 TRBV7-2 CASSFVYSNQPQHF TGTGCCAGCAGCTTTGTCTATAGCAATCAGCCCCAGCATTTT
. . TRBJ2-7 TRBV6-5 CASSYSVSGSSYEQYF TGTGCCAGCAGTTACTCGGTTAGCGGAAGCTCCTACGAGCAGTACTTC
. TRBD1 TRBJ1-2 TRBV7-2 CASRSLGQDNGYTF TGTGCCAGCAGATCGCTCGGACAGGATAATGGCTACACCTTC
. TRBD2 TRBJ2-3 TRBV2 CASLGGLGATDTQYF TGTGCCAGCCTAGGAGGACTAGGAGCGACAGATACGCAGTATTTT
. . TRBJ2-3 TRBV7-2 CASSKDGQGGAGYTDTQYF TGTGCCAGCAGCAAGGACGGTCAGGGGGGGGCTGGTTACACAGATACGCAGTATTTT
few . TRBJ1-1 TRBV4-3 CASSQEYENTEAFF TGCGCCAGCAGCCAAGAGTATGAGAACACTGAAGCTTTCTTT
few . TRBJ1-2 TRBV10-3 CAISVSGRDNYGYTF TGTGCCATCAGTGTTTCCGGCAGGGATAACTATGGCTACACCTTC
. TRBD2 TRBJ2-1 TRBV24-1 CVTSARGGNNEQFF TGTGTCACCAGTGCGCGGGGGGGAAACAATGAGCAGTTCTTC
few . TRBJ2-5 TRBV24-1 CATTKGTEETQYF TGTGCCACCACTAAAGGGACGGAAGAGACCCAGTACTTC
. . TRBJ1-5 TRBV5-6 CASSHGLIPNQPQHF TGTGCCAGCAGTCACGGGCTAATCCCCAATCAGCCCCAGCATTTT
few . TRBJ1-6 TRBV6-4 CASSDRRGRYNSPLHF TGTGCCAGCAGTGACCGCAGGGGCCGATATAATTCACCCCTCCACTTT
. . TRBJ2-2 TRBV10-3 CAISGSEVVTGELFF TGTGCCATCAGTGGATCCGAGGTTGTCACCGGGGAGCTGTTTTTT